Each of the 23 T cell receptor beta chains below was sequenced from the same sample in a study of preoperative IRX-2 immunotherapy in early breast cancer. Only in-frame clones appear in the TCRdb table, and some are missing; sequencing was by immunoSEQ multiplex PCR. The table includes around 24,000 clones, roughly 75% detected once. As for treatment: preoperative locoregional IRX-2 cytokine immunotherapy. The input for sequencing was lymph node tissue, taken after IRX-2 immunotherapy. The source is a human donor with breast cancer.

This clone was seen a handful of times. The chain combines TRBV19 with TRBJ2-6; D is ambiguous. Per the germline V gene, CDR1 is LNHDA and CDR2 is SQIVND (reference sequence). This CDR3 region has 13 residues. Trimming took off 7 bases at V and 2 bases at J, with 6 bases between the two ends. The CDR3 loop is CASKWAGANVLTF. The CDR3 coding sequence is TGTGCCAGTAAGTGGGCTGGGGCCAACGTCCTGACTTTC.

The chain couples TRBV15 to TRBJ2-2, with D maybe TRBD2 (7 bases). CDR3 length: 15 amino acids. Germline CDR1 and CDR2: LNHNV and YYDKDF (reference sequence). The V end lost 6 bases, the J end lost 4 bases, and 15 bases lay between the germline ends. The CDR3 reads CATRIGGPATGELFF. CDR3 in DNA: TGTGCCACCAGAATCGGGGGGCCCGCCACCGGGGAGCTGTTTTTT.

V usage is TRBV29-1 and J usage is TRBJ1-4; D call uncertain. Trimming removed 1 base from V and 8 bases from J, with 14 bases in between. From germline, CDR1 is SQVTM and CDR2 ANQGSEA. The CDR3 is 14 amino acids. CDR3 protein: CSVEGGGVGEKLFF. CDR3 coding DNA: TGCAGCGTTGAAGGAGGCGGGGTTGGAGAAAAACTGTTTTTT. The full variable domain, its missing parts supplied by reference TRBV29-1 and TRBJ1-4, is SAVISQKPSRDICQRGTSLTIQCQVDSQVTMMFWYRQQPGQSLTLIATANQGSEATYESGFVIDKFPISRPNLTFSTLTVSNMSPEDSSIYLCSVEGGGVGEKLFFGSGTQLSVL.

This clone came up once. The chain is built from TRBV6-8 and TRBJ2-3; D is unresolved. With 2 bases removed from V and 2 bases from J, the gap between germline ends came to 14 bases. In germline, CDR1 is MNHGY, CDR2 SAAAGT. This CDR3 contains 16 residues. The CDR3 sequence: CASSYQSRPDTDTQYF. The DNA of the CDR3 is TGTGCCAGCAGTTACCAGTCGAGGCCTGACACAGATACGCAGTATTTT.

The rearrangement joins TRBV19 to TRBJ1-2, with a tentative D call TRBD1 (5 bases). Germline V lookup: CDR1 LNHDA, CDR2 SQIVND (reference sequence). Trimming took off 5 bases at V and 4 bases at J, with 14 bases between the two ends. This CDR3 contains 14 residues. The CDR3: CASSPREGSYGYTF. In DNA, the CDR3 is TGTGCCAGTAGTCCTCGGGAGGGGAGCTATGGCTACACCTTC.

The V gene is TRBV6-8, the J gene TRBJ2-3, with D perhaps given as TRBD1 or TRBD2 (6 bases each). This CDR3 comprises 17 residues. CDR1 and CDR2 (germline): MNHGY, SAAAGT. The V and J ends lost 0 bases and 0 bases respectively, with 13 bases between them. CDR3 nucleotide sequence: TGTGCCAGCAGTTACTCGGGGGGCGGTTCTAGCACAGATACGCAGTATTTT. This codes for CASSYSGGGSSTDTQYF.

This clone was seen once. The V and J genes are TRBV7-4 and TRBJ2-4; 12 bases match TRBD2. The germline CDR1 and CDR2 sequences are SGHVT and SQSDAQ. The J segment lost 8 bases and the V segment lost 2 bases, leaving 7 bases of the junction unmatched. The CDR3 runs 16 residues. This chain's CDR3 is CASSLQTSGRVDIQYF. As DNA, the CDR3 is TGTGCCAGCAGCTTACAGACTAGCGGGAGAGTAGACATTCAGTACTTC.

The chain recombines TRBV18 with TRBJ1-1; D is undetermined. With 3 bases removed from V and 1 base from J, the gap between germline ends came to 12 bases. The length of the CDR3 is 15 residues. Germline V gene sequence: CDR1 KGHSH, CDR2 LQKENI. The CDR3 reads CASSPQQKRNTEAFF. CDR3 nucleotide sequence: TGTGCCAGCTCACCGCAACAGAAGAGGAACACTGAAGCTTTCTTT.

The rearrangement links TRBV4-1 to TRBJ2-1, with 12 positions matching TRBD2. This CDR3 contains 16 residues. Germline V lookup: CDR1 MGHRA, CDR2 YSYEKL. V was pared by 1 base and J by 3 bases, with 1 base of the junction left unmatched. CDR3 DNA sequence: TGCGCCAGCAGCCAAGGGACTAGCGGGGTCTACAATGAGCAGTTCTTC. This codes for CASSQGTSGVYNEQFF.

The rearrangement uses TRBV11-3 and TRBJ1-5, with D perhaps matching TRBD1 (6 bases). Looked up from germline, CDR1 is SGHNT and CDR2 is YENEEA. This CDR3 region has 15 residues. The V end was cut by 5 bases, the J end by 1 base, with 12 bases between. The CDR3 loop reads CASSTRDTSNQPQHF. The CDR3 DNA reads TGTGCCAGCAGCACTCGGGACACCAGCAATCAGCCCCAGCATTTT. Drawing the rest from reference TRBV11-3 and TRBJ1-5, the complete variable domain is EAGVVQSPRYKIIEKKQPVAFWCNPISGHNTLYWYLQNLGQGPELLIRYENEEAVDDSQLPKDRFSAERLKGVDSTLKIQPAELGDSAVYLCASSTRDTSNQPQHFGDGTRLSIL.

Concerning this clone: The junction departs from germline at one end; a sequencing error may be responsible. V is TRBV7-4 and J is TRBJ1-1, with a tentative D call TRBD1 (6 bases). Germline values: CDR1 SGHVT, CDR2 SQSDAQ. The CDR3 runs to 16 residues. CDR3 DNA: TGTGCCAGCAGCTTGGCTTTACGGACAGTGAACACTAAAGCTTTCTTT. The encoded protein is CASSLALRTVNTKAFF.

The rearrangement links TRBV30 to TRBJ2-7, with 9 bases matching TRBD1. This CDR3 region has 14 residues. With 2 bases clipped from V and 0 bases from J, the junction kept 2 bases outside the gene matches. Germline CDR1 and CDR2: GTSNPN and SVGIG (reference sequence). CDR3 loop: CAWSWDRVSYEQYF. Here the CDR3 DNA reads TGTGCCTGGAGTTGGGACAGGGTCTCCTACGAGCAGTACTTC.

The V call is TRBV7-7, the J call TRBJ1-5; 10 bases fit TRBD1. The CDR3 covers 15 residues. Germline CDR1 and CDR2: SSHAT and FNYEAQ (reference sequence). Trimming took 1 base from V and 5 from J; bases not matched to a gene: 2. The CDR3 reads CASSLEGTGDQPQHF. The CDR3 nucleotides are TGTGCCAGCAGCTTAGAGGGGACAGGGGATCAGCCCCAGCATTTT. Filled out from reference TRBV7-7 and TRBJ1-5, the complete variable domain reads GAGVSQSPRYKVTKRGQDVTLRCDPISSHATLYWYQQALGQGPEFLTYFNYEAQPDKSGLPSDRFSAERPEGSISTLTIQRTEQRDSAMYRCASSLEGTGDQPQHFGDGTRLSIL.

This clone was picked up a small number of times. The chain joins TRBV6-8 to TRBJ2-2; 7 bases line up with TRBD1. The V segment lost 7 bases and the J segment 2 bases; nucleotides outside the gene matches: 10. Germline loops: CDR1 MNHGY, CDR2 SAAAGT. This CDR3 region has 16 residues. The CDR3 DNA is TGTGCCAGCACTTCGACGGGGACAGCTAACACCGGGGAGCTGTTTTTT. Its translation: CASTSTGTANTGELFF.

The chain carries TRBV18 and TRBJ1-1; TRBD1 might be the D (6 bases). Trimming removed 3 bases at V and 6 bases at J, with 20 bases between. The germline V gene has CDR1 KGHSH and CDR2 LQKENI. The CDR3 consists of 16 residues. In nucleotides, the CDR3 is TGTGCCAGCTCACCCAATCCTTTGACAGGCGGCCCTGAAGCTTTCTTT. Translated: CASSPNPLTGGPEAFF.

The rearrangement links TRBV29-1 to TRBJ1-4; no clear D. The V gene lost 6 bases and the J gene lost 5 bases, with 16 bases spanning the gap. The CDR3 is 14 amino acids. From germline, CDR1 is SQVTM and CDR2 ANQGSEA. As DNA, the CDR3 is TGCAGCGTGAGATACAGAGCGCTGAATGAAAAACTGTTTTTT. Translating gives CSVRYRALNEKLFF.

This clone is termed medium-sized. In DNA form, the CDR3 reads TGTGCCAGCAGCTTGTATAGGGAAGTGGGGTACAATGAGCAGTTCTTC. Its protein product is CASSLYREVGYNEQFF. This sequence joins TRBV11-3 and TRBJ2-1, with D unresolved. Between the trimmed V and J ends, which lost 3 bases and 4 bases, there was a span of 16 bases. Germline V gene lookup returns CDR1 SGHNT and CDR2 YENEEA. This CDR3 has 16 amino acids.

The chain employs TRBV29-1 and TRBJ2-2; TRBD1 might be the D (5 bases). The V end lost 7 bases, the J end lost 2 bases, and 26 bases lay between the germline ends. Germline loops: CDR1 SQVTM, CDR2 ANQGSEA. The CDR3 totals 18 residues. The DNA for the CDR3 is TGCAGCGCCCTGATGGAGTCGCAGGGTCTATCTAACACCGGGGAGCTGTTTTTT. It specifies CSALMESQGLSNTGELFF.

This chain uses TRBV11-3 with TRBJ2-5; perhaps TRBD2 as D (6 bases). V lost 5 bases to trimming and J lost 0 bases, with 13 bases between them. CDR1 is SGHNT, CDR2 YENEEA, per germline. This CDR3 is 15 amino acids long. CDR3 sequence (DNA): TGTGCCAGCAGCCTCAGACTAGGGTACCAAGAGACCCAGTACTTC. It codes for CASSLRLGYQETQYF.

This chain joins TRBV6-8 and TRBJ1-2; 8 nucleotides match TRBD1. The germline V gene has CDR1 MNHGY and CDR2 SAAAGT. V shed 6 bases and J 7 bases; nucleotides not matched to a gene: 10. This CDR3 is built from 14 residues. The DNA of the CDR3 is TGTGCCAGCAGCCATACAGGGGGGAATGGTGGCTACACCTTC. Translated, it gives CASSHTGGNGGYTF.

This clone has just a few counts. The chain combines TRBV11-3 with TRBJ2-3; D not certain. The CDR3 spans 16 residues. Trimming left V 1 base short and J 5 bases short, with 16 bases between. Looked up from germline, CDR1 is SGHNT and CDR2 is YENEEA. CDR3 nucleotides: TGTGCCAGCAGCTTAGGTATCTCCCCAGAAGTAGATACGCAGTATTTT. This sequence encodes CASSLGISPEVDTQYF.

This chain links TRBV19 with TRBJ1-5; TRBD1 agrees at 9 bases. CDR1 is LNHDA and CDR2 is SQIVND in the germline V gene (reference sequence). The V gene end was trimmed by 5 bases and the J gene end by 6 bases; junction bases not matched to a gene: 8. This CDR3 comprises 15 residues. For the CDR3, the DNA is TGTGCCAGTAGTGCCCCCGGGACAGGGAGTCAGCCCCAGCATTTT. Its protein is CASSAPGTGSQPQHF.

This chain joins TRBV6-8 and TRBJ1-4; D is perhaps TRBD1 (6 bases). The germline V gene encodes CDR1 MNHGY and CDR2 SAAAGT. Trimming stripped 8 bases from V and 2 bases from J, with 15 bases between. The length of the CDR3 is 15 residues. The CDR3 spells CASGMPGATNEKLFF. In nucleotides, the CDR3 is TGTGCCAGCGGCATGCCGGGGGCGACTAATGAAAAACTGTTTTTT.